This record concerns one TCR beta chain sequence. The CDR3 has 12 residues. V lost 3 bases and J lost 7, with 10 bases in between. Germline V lookup: CDR1 SGHRS, CDR2 YFSETQ. The memory fraction was CD4+CD45RO+CD25- cells. Semi-nested PCR with Nested Universal Primer A followed constant-region reverse priming of full-length variable regions. TCRdb re-called the 5' RACE reads with MiXCR, one entry per CDR3 protein. The table records roughly 40,000 distinct CDR3 sequences, 29% of them present only once. This TCR was recovered from a female donor with breast cancer. V is TRBV5-1 and J is TRBJ1-1, with D possibly TRBD1 on 6 matching bases. Sequenced: memory CD4+ T cells sorted from a lymph node. Subset specified: memory CD4+ T cells, CD4+CD45RO+CD25-. The CDR3 DNA reads as TGCGCCAGCAGCTCCTCGACAGGTGAAGCTTTCTTT. Translated: CASSSSTGEAFF.